A single sample gave rise to the 26 T cell receptor beta chains below, sequenced in a study of shared clonotypes between healthy human individuals. Generated by immunoSEQ multiplex PCR, the TCRdb table keeps only in-frame clones and is missing some. This table holds about 960,000 clones, 60% to 85% found once. Source material: memory CD4+ T cells sorted from blood. Subset denoted: CD45RA-negative fraction. These receptors all come from a man younger than 35 in good health.

The chain uses TRBV4-3 and TRBJ1-1; D is possibly TRBD1 (6 bases). Germline V gene lookup returns CDR1 LGHNA and CDR2 YSLEER. CDR3 size: 15 residues. Trimming shortened V by 0 bases and J by 5 bases, and 13 bases separated the two germline ends. Here the CDR3 reads CASSQDGQGPTEAFF. The CDR3 DNA sequence: TGCGCCAGCAGCCAAGATGGGCAGGGGCCAACTGAAGCTTTCTTT.

The chain uses TRBV6-6 and TRBJ1-6; D not resolved. Per the germline V gene, CDR1 is MNHNY and CDR2 is SVGAGI (reference sequence). CDR3 length equals 11 residues. The ends were cut back, 6 bases at V and 9 bases at J, with 6 bases in the middle. CDR3 protein: CASRDGSPLHF. In nucleotides, the CDR3 is TGTGCCAGCAGGGATGGTTCACCCCTCCACTTT.

J is TRBJ1-3 and V is TRBV5-1; D perhaps matches TRBD1 (5 bases). Germline CDR1 SGHRS, CDR2 YFSETQ. CDR3 size: 15 residues. V lost 0 bases, J lost 1 base, and 8 bases lay in between. CDR3 in amino acids: CASSLGQTSGNTIYF. In DNA form, the CDR3 reads TGCGCCAGCAGCTTGGGACAGACTTCTGGAAACACCATATATTTT. The whole variable domain, filled in from reference TRBV5-1 and TRBJ1-3, reads KAGVTQTPRYLIKTRGQQVTLSCSPISGHRSVSWYQQTPGQGLQFLFEYFSETQRNKGNFPGRFSGRQFSNSRSEMNVSTLELGDSALYLCASSLGQTSGNTIYFGEGSWLTVV.

This clone was observed a single time. The gene calls are TRBV6-8 and TRBJ2-7; D perhaps matches TRBD2 (5 bases). V lost 10 bases, J lost 0 bases, and 25 bases lay in between. Per the germline V gene, CDR1 is MNHGY and CDR2 is SAAAGT. CDR3 size: 17 residues. The CDR3 nucleotides are TGTGCCACCCACCTCTCGGGTGTGGGGAGTAGCTCCTACGAGCAGTACTTC. Protein sequence: CATHLSGVGSSSYEQYF.

The chain joins TRBV4-3 to TRBJ1-5; D not certain. With 1 base removed from V and 3 bases from J, the gap between germline ends came to 10 bases. CDR3 length: 15 amino acids. The germline CDR1 and CDR2 sequences are LGHNA and YSLEER. The CDR3 protein is CASSQVAGFNQPQHF. CDR3 DNA: TGCGCCAGCAGCCAAGTAGCCGGGTTCAATCAGCCCCAGCATTTT.

This clone is a singleton in its sample. The chain combines TRBV10-3 with TRBJ2-3; a weak D match, TRBD2 (6 bases). Between the trimmed V and J ends, which lost 0 bases and 4 bases, there was a span of 14 bases. Germline V gives CDR1 ENHRY, CDR2 SYGVKD. The CDR3 extends over 16 amino acids. The CDR3 loop reads CAISESMGGRPDTQYF. CDR3 DNA sequence: TGTGCCATCAGTGAGTCGATGGGGGGAAGGCCAGATACGCAGTATTTT.

The chain employs TRBV19 and TRBJ2-1; 12 positions agree with TRBD2. V was clipped by 3 bases and J by 5 bases; unmatched bases: 8. CDR3 size: 17 residues. Per germline, CDR1 LNHDA and CDR2 SQIVND (reference sequence). The CDR3 is CASSIGLTSGGDNEQFF. In DNA, the CDR3 is TGTGCCAGTAGTATCGGTCTGACTAGCGGGGGCGACAATGAGCAGTTCTTC.

The genes are TRBV4-1 and TRBJ2-7; 8 nucleotides match TRBD1. The V gene's germline CDR1 is MGHRA and CDR2 YSYEKL. V was pared by 4 bases and J by 3 bases, with 5 bases of the junction left unmatched. The length of the CDR3 is 14 residues. CDR3: CASSLGQGGYEQYF. The CDR3 region has the DNA TGCGCCAGCAGCCTCGGACAGGGAGGCTACGAGCAGTACTTC.

The chain couples TRBV7-9 to TRBJ2-1, with TRBD2 matching over 11 bases. Germline V gives CDR1 SEHNR, CDR2 FQNEAQ (reference sequence). The V segment lost 6 bases and the J segment 0 bases; nucleotides outside the gene matches: 4. The CDR3 covers 16 residues. The CDR3 bases are TGTGCCAGCAGTTATAGCGGGAGGGCCTCCTACAATGAGCAGTTCTTC. It specifies CASSYSGRASYNEQFF.

The rearrangement links TRBV6-5 to TRBJ2-3, with D perhaps matching TRBD1 (6 bases). The CDR3 spans 16 residues. V was pared by 4 bases and J by 0 bases, with 14 bases between. Looked up from germline, CDR1 is MNHEY and CDR2 is SVGAGI. Written as DNA, the CDR3 is TGTGCCAGCAGTTCCGGACAGAGAACAAGCACAGATACGCAGTATTTT. Translated, it gives CASSSGQRTSTDTQYF.

The CDR3 region is CASSLDQGTNEKLFF. CDR3 nucleotide sequence: TGTGCCAGCAGCTTGGATCAGGGGACTAATGAAAAACTGTTTTTT. The chain joins TRBV5-5 to TRBJ1-4; possibly TRBD1 for D (6 bases). The CDR3 extends over 15 amino acids. Germline V gives CDR1 SGHKS, CDR2 YYEKEE (reference sequence). Between the trimmed V and J ends, which lost 0 bases and 2 bases, there was a span of 8 bases.

The chain employs TRBV11-1 and TRBJ1-2, with D maybe TRBD1 (5 bases). CDR3 length: 13 amino acids. Per germline, CDR1 SGHAT and CDR2 FQDESV (reference sequence). Trimming stripped 5 bases from V and 5 bases from J, with 12 bases between. CDR3 sequence: CASSAGYRYGYTF. In nucleotides, the CDR3 is TGTGCCAGCAGCGCAGGGTATCGGTATGGCTACACCTTC.

The chain uses TRBV27 and TRBJ2-6; D not certain. The V end lost 3 bases, the J end lost 0 bases, and 12 bases lay between the germline ends. The CDR3 covers 17 residues. Germline CDR1 MNHEY, CDR2 SMNVEV (reference sequence). The CDR3 region is CASSLKFRTSGANVLTF. Written as DNA, the CDR3 is TGTGCCAGCAGTTTGAAGTTTCGGACCTCTGGGGCCAACGTCCTGACTTTC.

The rearrangement joins TRBV30 to TRBJ1-2; the D is unclear. CDR1 is GTSNPN, CDR2 SVGIG, per germline (reference sequence). Trimming took off 0 bases at V and 8 bases at J, with 10 bases between the two ends. The CDR3 is made up of 12 amino acids. CDR3 sequence reads: CAWSVPSGGYTF. CDR3 in DNA: TGTGCCTGGAGTGTACCTTCTGGGGGCTACACCTTC.

V gene TRBV28 combines with J gene TRBJ1-1; a weak D match, TRBD1 (5 bases). Per germline, CDR1 MDHEN and CDR2 SYDVKM. V was cut by 6 bases and J by 1 base, with 12 bases left in between. This CDR3 spans 14 amino acids. For the CDR3, the DNA is TGTGCCAGCAGGATGACAGCAGCGAACACTGAAGCTTTCTTT. Residues: CASRMTAANTEAFF.

The V and J genes are TRBV11-2 and TRBJ2-5; 7 bases match TRBD1. Germline CDR1 and CDR2: SGHAT and FQNNGV. This CDR3 spans 15 amino acids. V trimming: 6 bases; J trimming: 0 bases; junction bases outside the gene matches: 7. The CDR3 nucleotides are TGTGCCAGCAGTCTCGGACAGGTATACCAAGAGACCCAGTACTTC. Its protein is CASSLGQVYQETQYF.

In this sample, this clone turned up once. The rearrangement links TRBV10-3 to TRBJ2-3; the D call may be TRBD1 or TRBD2 (5 bases each). Germline assignment: CDR1 ENHRY and CDR2 SYGVKD. The CDR3 sequence is 14 residues long. The V end was cut by 7 bases, the J end by 0 bases, with 11 bases between. The CDR3 sequence is CAITVGASTDTQYF. The CDR3 coding sequence is TGTGCCATCACGGTCGGGGCAAGCACAGATACGCAGTATTTT.

The chain links TRBV9 to TRBJ2-2; D is unclear. Germline values: CDR1 SGDLS, CDR2 YYNGEE. This CDR3 is built from 14 residues. Trimming shortened V by 7 bases and J by 4 bases, and 14 bases separated the two germline ends. The DNA for the CDR3 is TGTGCCAGCCAATCTTCCTCTGGCACCGGGGAGCTGTTTTTT. It translates to CASQSSSGTGELFF.

The rearrangement uses TRBV2 and TRBJ1-1, with 8 bases fitting TRBD1. Germline V gene sequence: CDR1 SNHLY, CDR2 FYNNEI. The CDR3 is 15 amino acids. After removal of 6 bases from V and 1 base from J, the junction contained 7 bases not matched to a gene. The CDR3 spells CASRVSQGGNTEAFF. CDR3 in DNA: TGTGCCAGCAGAGTCTCACAGGGGGGGAACACTGAAGCTTTCTTT.

V is TRBV19 and J is TRBJ2-5, with a weak D call TRBD2 (6 bases). The CDR3 contains 13 residues. The V and J ends lost 7 bases and 5 bases respectively, with 14 bases between them. Germline V gives CDR1 LNHDA, CDR2 SQIVND (reference sequence). CDR3 in amino acids: CASTTGVQETQYF. The CDR3 DNA reads TGTGCCAGTACCACGGGGGTTCAGGAGACCCAGTACTTC.

Regarding this clone: This CDR3 is missing its conserved last phenylalanine or tryptophan, likely due to a read error. The DNA is omitted, as the CDR3 cannot be located on it reliably, and the CDR3 follows TCRdb's listing. The rearrangement uses TRBV11-3 and TRBJ2-7; the D call of TRBD2 is as the table states it, not checked on the DNA. The germline V gene encodes CDR1 SGHNT and CDR2 YENEEA. The CDR3 spans 10 residues, counting both ends. CDR3: CASSLIQRIP.

The chain links TRBV2 to TRBJ2-7; 12 bases agree with TRBD1. Germline loops: CDR1 SNHLY, CDR2 FYNNEI. This CDR3 spans 15 amino acids. Trimming cost V 4 bases and J 2 bases; bases outside gene matches: 3. Here the CDR3 reads CASSGDRGPTYEQYF. DNA for the CDR3: TGTGCCAGCAGTGGGGACAGGGGGCCCACCTACGAGCAGTACTTC. The entire variable domain, with the rest obtained from reference TRBV2 and TRBJ2-7, is as follows: EPEVTQTPSHQVTQMGQEVILRCVPISNHLYFYWYRQILGQKVEFLVSFYNNEISEKSEIFDDQFSVERPDGSNFTLKIRSTKLEDSAMYFCASSGDRGPTYEQYFGPGTRLTVT.

The CDR3 loop reads CASSSTDGYEQYF. Written as DNA, the CDR3 is TGTGCCAGCAGTTCAACGGACGGTTACGAGCAGTACTTC. The chain couples TRBV28 to TRBJ2-7; no reliable D call. In germline, CDR1 is MDHEN, CDR2 SYDVKM. V was clipped by 4 bases and J by 4 bases, with 11 bases between them. This CDR3 has 13 residues. Together with reference TRBV28 and TRBJ2-7, the CDR3 gives the full variable domain: DVKVTQSSRYLVKRTGEKVFLECVQDMDHENMFWYRQDPGLGLRLIYFSYDVKMKEKGDIPEGYSVSREKKERFSLILESASTNQTSMYLCASSSTDGYEQYFGPGTRLTVT.

J is TRBJ1-1 and V is TRBV25-1, with 9 bases fitting TRBD1. With 1 base clipped from V and 5 bases from J, the junction kept 8 bases outside the gene matches. Per the germline V gene, CDR1 is MGHDK and CDR2 is SYGVNS. The CDR3 extends over 16 amino acids. CDR3 sequence: CASSELRGQGKTEAFF. The CDR3 DNA reads as TGTGCCAGCAGTGAATTAAGGGGACAGGGAAAAACTGAAGCTTTCTTT.

This chain links TRBV19 with TRBJ1-1; perhaps TRBD1 as D (5 bases). CDR1 and CDR2 from the germline V gene are LNHDA and SQIVND (reference sequence). This CDR3 region has 12 residues. Trimming cost V 9 bases and J 2 bases, with 10 bases left between them. The CDR3 DNA follows: TGTGCCAGCTTCGACAGAAACACTGAAGCTTTCTTT. Translation gives CASFDRNTEAFF.

This chain connects TRBV5-1 to TRBJ2-1; 8 nucleotides line up with TRBD2. V was pared by 4 bases and J by 7 bases, with 13 bases of the junction left unmatched. CDR3 size: 16 residues. Germline V gene lookup returns CDR1 SGHRS and CDR2 YFSETQ. Here the CDR3 reads CASSPLERGSWNEQFF. The CDR3 bases are TGCGCCAGCAGCCCTCTTGAGCGGGGGTCGTGGAATGAGCAGTTCTTC.